The TCR beta chain under discussion was sequenced for a study of control samples from healthy donors and cancer patients. Assay used: immunoSEQ multiplex PCR; TCRdb lists only in-frame clones, some missing. This table holds 75,000 to 95,000 clones, roughly 80% found once. CDR1 and CDR2 (germline): MNHEY, SVGAGI. The ends were cut back, 2 bases at V and 3 bases at J, with 8 bases in the middle. CDR3 size: 14 residues. The V call is TRBV6-5, the J call TRBJ1-5; TRBD1 is a possible D gene (5 bases). Sequencing input: PBMCs. This TCR came from a man aged 70-80 years with lung cancer. CDR3 amino acids: CASSYMGDNQPQHF. In nucleotides, the CDR3 is TGTGCCAGCAGTTACATGGGGGACAATCAGCCCCAGCATTTT.